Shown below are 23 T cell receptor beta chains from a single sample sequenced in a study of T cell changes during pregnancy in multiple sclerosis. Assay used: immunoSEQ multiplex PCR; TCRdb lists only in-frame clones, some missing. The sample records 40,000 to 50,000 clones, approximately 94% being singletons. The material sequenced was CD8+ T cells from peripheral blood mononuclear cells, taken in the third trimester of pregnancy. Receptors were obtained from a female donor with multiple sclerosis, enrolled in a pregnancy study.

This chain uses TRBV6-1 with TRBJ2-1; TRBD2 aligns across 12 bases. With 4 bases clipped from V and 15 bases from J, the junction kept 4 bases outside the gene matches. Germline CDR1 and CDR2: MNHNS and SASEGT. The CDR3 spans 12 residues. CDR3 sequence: CASSGTSGNSFF. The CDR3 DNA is TGTGCCAGCAGTGGGACTAGCGGGAATTCGTTCTTC.

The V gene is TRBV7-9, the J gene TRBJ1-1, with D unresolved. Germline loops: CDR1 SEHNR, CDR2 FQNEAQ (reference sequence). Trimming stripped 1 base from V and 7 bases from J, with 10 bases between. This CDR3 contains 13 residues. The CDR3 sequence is CASSLGGVNEAFF. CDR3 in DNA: TGTGCCAGCAGCTTAGGCGGTGTAAATGAAGCTTTCTTT.

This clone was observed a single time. Written as DNA, the CDR3 is TGTGCCAGCAGTTTAAGTCAGGGGGCAACCGGGGAGCTGTTTTTT. Encoded protein: CASSLSQGATGELFF. The genes are TRBV28 and TRBJ2-2; 8 bases match TRBD1. Germline CDR1 MDHEN, CDR2 SYDVKM. V trimming: 2 bases; J trimming: 5 bases; junction bases outside the gene matches: 4. The CDR3 contains 15 residues.

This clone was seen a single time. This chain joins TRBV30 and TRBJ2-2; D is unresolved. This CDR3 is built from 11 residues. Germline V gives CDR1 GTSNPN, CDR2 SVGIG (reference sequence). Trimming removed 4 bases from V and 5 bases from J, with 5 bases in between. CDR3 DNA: TGTGCCTGGACCCATACCGGGGAGCTGTTTTTT. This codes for CAWTHTGELFF.

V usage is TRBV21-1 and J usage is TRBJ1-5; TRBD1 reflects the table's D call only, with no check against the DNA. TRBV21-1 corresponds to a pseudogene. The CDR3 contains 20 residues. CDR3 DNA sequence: TGTGCCAGCAGCAAAAAAAAAGGACACACCGGCCCTTATAGCAATCAGCCCCAGCATTTT. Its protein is CASSKKKGHTGPYSNQPQHF.

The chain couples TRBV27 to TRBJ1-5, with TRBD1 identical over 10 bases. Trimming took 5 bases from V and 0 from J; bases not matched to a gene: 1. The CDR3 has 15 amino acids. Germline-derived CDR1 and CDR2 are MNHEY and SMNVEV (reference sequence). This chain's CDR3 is CASSGTGASNQPQHF. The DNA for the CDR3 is TGTGCCAGCAGTGGGACAGGGGCTAGCAATCAGCCCCAGCATTTT.

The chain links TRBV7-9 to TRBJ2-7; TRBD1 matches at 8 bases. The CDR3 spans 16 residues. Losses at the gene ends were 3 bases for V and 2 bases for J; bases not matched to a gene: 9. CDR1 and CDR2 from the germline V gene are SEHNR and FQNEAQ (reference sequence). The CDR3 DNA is TGTGCCAGCAGCTTTTCGAGGACAGGGTCGACCTACGAGCAGTACTTC. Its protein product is CASSFSRTGSTYEQYF.

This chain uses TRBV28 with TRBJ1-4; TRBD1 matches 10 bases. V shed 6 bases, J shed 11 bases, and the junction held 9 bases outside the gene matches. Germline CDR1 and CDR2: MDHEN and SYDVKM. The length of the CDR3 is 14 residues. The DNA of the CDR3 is TGTGCCAGCAGCCGAGGACAGGGGGGAGGGAAACTGTTTTTT. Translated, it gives CASSRGQGGGKLFF.

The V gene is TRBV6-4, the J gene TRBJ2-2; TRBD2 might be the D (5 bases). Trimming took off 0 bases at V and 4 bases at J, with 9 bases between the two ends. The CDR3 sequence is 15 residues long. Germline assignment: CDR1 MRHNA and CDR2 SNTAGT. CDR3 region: CASSDSPTSTGELFF. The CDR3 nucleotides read TGTGCCAGCAGTGACTCCCCTACTAGCACCGGGGAGCTGTTTTTT.

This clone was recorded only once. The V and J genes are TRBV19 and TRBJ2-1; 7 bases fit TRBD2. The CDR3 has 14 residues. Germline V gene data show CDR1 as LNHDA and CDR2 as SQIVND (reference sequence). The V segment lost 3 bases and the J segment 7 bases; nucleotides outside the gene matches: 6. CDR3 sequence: CASSMAGAVNEQFF. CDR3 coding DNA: TGTGCCAGTAGTATGGCGGGAGCGGTGAATGAGCAGTTCTTC.

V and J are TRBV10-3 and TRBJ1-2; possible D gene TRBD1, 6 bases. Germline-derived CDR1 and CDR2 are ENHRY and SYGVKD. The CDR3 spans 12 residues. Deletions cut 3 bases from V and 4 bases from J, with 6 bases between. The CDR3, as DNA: TGTGCCATCAGTGACAGGGGCTATGGCTACACCTTC. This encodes CAISDRGYGYTF.

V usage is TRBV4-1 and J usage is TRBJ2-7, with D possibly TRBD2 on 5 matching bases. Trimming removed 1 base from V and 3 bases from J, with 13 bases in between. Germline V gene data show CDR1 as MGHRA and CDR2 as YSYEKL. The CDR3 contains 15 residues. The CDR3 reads CASSQGEGVSYEQYF. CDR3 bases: TGCGCCAGCAGCCAAGGAGAGGGTGTAAGCTACGAGCAGTACTTC.

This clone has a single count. DNA for the CDR3: TGTGCCTGGAGTTACCAGATGAACACTGAAGCTTTCTTT. Translated: CAWSYQMNTEAFF. The chain joins TRBV30 to TRBJ1-1; D uncertain. CDR1 GTSNPN and CDR2 SVGIG come from the germline V gene (reference sequence). This CDR3 has 13 amino acids. V was shortened by 2 bases and J by 0 bases, with 7 bases between the two germline ends. Based on the CDR3 plus reference TRBV30 and TRBJ1-1, the full variable domain is SQTIHQWPATLVQPVGSPLSLECTVEGTSNPNLYWYRQAAGRGLQLLFYSVGIGQISSEVPQNLSASRPQDRQFILSSKKLLLSDSGFYLCAWSYQMNTEAFFGQGTRLTVV.

The CDR3 bases are TGTGCCAGCAGACATCTACTAGCGGGAGTATACGATGAGCAGTTCTTC. Its protein product is CASRHLLAGVYDEQFF. The chain carries TRBV27 and TRBJ2-1; 11 bases match TRBD2. Germline V lookup: CDR1 MNHEY, CDR2 SMNVEV (reference sequence). The trim removed 6 bases at V and 8 bases at J, leaving 12 bases unmatched. The length of the CDR3 is 16 residues.

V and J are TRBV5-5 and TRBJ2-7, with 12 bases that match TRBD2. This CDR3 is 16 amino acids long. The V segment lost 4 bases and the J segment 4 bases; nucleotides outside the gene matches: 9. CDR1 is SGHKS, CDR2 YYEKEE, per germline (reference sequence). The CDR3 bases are TGTGCCAGCAGCGGGTATGGACTAGCGGGACTATACGAGCAGTACTTC. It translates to CASSGYGLAGLYEQYF.

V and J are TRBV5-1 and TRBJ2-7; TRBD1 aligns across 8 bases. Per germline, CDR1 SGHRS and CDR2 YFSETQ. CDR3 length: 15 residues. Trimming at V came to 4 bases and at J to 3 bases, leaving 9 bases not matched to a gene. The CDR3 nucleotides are TGCGCCAGCAGCCCCTGGCGGACAGGGAACTACGAGCAGTACTTC. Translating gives CASSPWRTGNYEQYF.

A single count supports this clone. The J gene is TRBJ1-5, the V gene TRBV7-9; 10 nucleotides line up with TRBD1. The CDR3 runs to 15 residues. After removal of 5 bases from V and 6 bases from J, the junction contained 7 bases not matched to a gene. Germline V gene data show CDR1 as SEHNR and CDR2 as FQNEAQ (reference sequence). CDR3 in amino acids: CASSPGDRGFQPQHF. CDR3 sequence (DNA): TGTGCCAGCAGCCCCGGGGACAGGGGTTTTCAGCCCCAGCATTTT.

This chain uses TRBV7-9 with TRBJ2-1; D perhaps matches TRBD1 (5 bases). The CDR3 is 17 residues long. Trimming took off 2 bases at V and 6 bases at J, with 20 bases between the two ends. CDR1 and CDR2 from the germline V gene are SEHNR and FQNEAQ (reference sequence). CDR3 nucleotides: TGTGCCAGCAGCTTACCATTAAGGGGCCTCATCTCCAATGAGCAGTTCTTC. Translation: CASSLPLRGLISNEQFF.

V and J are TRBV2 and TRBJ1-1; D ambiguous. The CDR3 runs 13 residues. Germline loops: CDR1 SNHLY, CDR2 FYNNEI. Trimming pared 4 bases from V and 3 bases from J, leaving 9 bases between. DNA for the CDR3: TGTGCCAGCAGTGTCAAGCGGGACACTGAAGCTTTCTTT. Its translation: CASSVKRDTEAFF.

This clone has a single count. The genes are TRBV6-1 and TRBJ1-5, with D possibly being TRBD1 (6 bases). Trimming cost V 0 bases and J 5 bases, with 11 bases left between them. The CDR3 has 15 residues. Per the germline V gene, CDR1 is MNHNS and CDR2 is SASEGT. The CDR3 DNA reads TGTGCCAGCAGTGAAGCCCAGGGGCGGGATCAGCCCCAGCATTTT. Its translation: CASSEAQGRDQPQHF.

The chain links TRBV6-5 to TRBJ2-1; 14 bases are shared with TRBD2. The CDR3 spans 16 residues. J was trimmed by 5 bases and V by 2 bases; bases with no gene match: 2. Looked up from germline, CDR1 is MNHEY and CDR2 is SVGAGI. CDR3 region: CASSYLGLAGDNEQFF. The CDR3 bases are TGTGCCAGCAGTTACCTGGGACTAGCGGGGGACAATGAGCAGTTCTTC.

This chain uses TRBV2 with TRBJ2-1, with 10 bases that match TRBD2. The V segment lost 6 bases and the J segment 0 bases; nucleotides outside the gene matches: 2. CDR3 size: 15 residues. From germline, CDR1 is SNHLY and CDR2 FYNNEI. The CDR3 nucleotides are TGTGCCAGCAGGCCTAGCGGGAGCTCCTACAATGAGCAGTTCTTC. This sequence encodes CASRPSGSSYNEQFF.

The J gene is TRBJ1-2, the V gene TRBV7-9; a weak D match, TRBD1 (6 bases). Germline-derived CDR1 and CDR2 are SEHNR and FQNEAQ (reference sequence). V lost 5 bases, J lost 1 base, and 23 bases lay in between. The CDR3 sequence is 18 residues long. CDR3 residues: CASSLFPGTSGINYGYTF. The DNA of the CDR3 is TGTGCCAGCAGCCTCTTCCCGGGGACAAGTGGAATTAACTATGGCTACACCTTC.